These 9 T cell receptor beta chains originate from one sample sequenced in a study of blood T cell repertoires in COVID-19. Assay used: immunoSEQ multiplex PCR; TCRdb lists only in-frame clones, some missing. Among fewer than 450,000 clones listed, roughly 90% were seen once. Sequenced sample: peripheral blood. Receptors were obtained from a woman in her 70s with COVID-19, enrolled during active disease.

This sequence joins TRBV27 and TRBJ1-5, with a possible D match to TRBD1 (6 bases). V lost 7 bases and J lost 6, with 13 bases in between. The CDR3 is made up of 13 amino acids. The germline CDR1 and CDR2 sequences are MNHEY and SMNVEV (reference sequence). The CDR3 DNA is TGTGCCAGCACGTGGGGGCTTGGTCAGCCCCAGCATTTT. It is translated as CASTWGLGQPQHF.

The chain couples TRBV9 to TRBJ1-2, with 8 bases lining up with TRBD1. The CDR3 totals 15 residues. The germline V gene has CDR1 SGDLS and CDR2 YYNGEE. V lost 3 bases and J lost 4; bases outside the gene matches: 8. CDR3 DNA: TGTGCCAGCAGCGGACGGACAGGGCCGGCCTATGGCTACACCTTC. Translating gives CASSGRTGPAYGYTF.

There are a few counts of this clone. The J gene is TRBJ1-2, the V gene TRBV18, with 9 bases identical to TRBD1. Germline CDR1 and CDR2: KGHSH and LQKENI. The CDR3 is made up of 13 amino acids. V shed 2 bases, J shed 10 bases, and the junction held 5 bases outside the gene matches. The CDR3 DNA reads as TGTGCCAGCTCACCAGGGAGGGACAGGGACTACACCTTC. Protein: CASSPGRDRDYTF.

The chain has TRBV30 and TRBJ2-7; unclear D gene. Germline V gene lookup returns CDR1 GTSNPN and CDR2 SVGIG (reference sequence). The CDR3 is 14 residues long. With 0 bases removed from V and 3 bases from J, the gap between germline ends came to 12 bases. Here the CDR3 DNA reads TGTGCCTGGAGTGTAACCGGGTTGCACTACGAGCAGTACTTC. Amino acids: CAWSVTGLHYEQYF.

V is TRBV5-1 and J is TRBJ1-2; possibly TRBD1 for D (6 bases). The CDR3 totals 17 residues. The germline V and J ends were trimmed by 1 base and 3 bases, with 19 bases remaining between them. Germline V CDR1 and CDR2: SGHRS, YFSETQ. As DNA, the CDR3 is TGCGCCAGCAGCTTGTTAACCCCCGTGGACAGCGACTATGGCTACACCTTC. It codes for CASSLLTPVDSDYGYTF.

The genes are TRBV6-2 or TRBV6-3 and TRBJ2-7, with D uncertain. The germline V and J ends were trimmed by 2 bases and 0 bases, with 11 bases remaining between them. The CDR3 runs to 15 residues. CDR1 and CDR2 from the germline V gene are MNHEY and SVGEGT. Written as DNA, the CDR3 is TGTGCCAGCAGTTACCTCCCAGTTATCTCCTACGAGCAGTACTTC. The encoded protein is CASSYLPVISYEQYF.

This chain links TRBV27 with TRBJ2-5, with 11 bases aligning to TRBD2. The length of the CDR3 is 18 residues. J lost 0 bases, V lost 8 bases, and 14 bases had no gene match. CDR1 and CDR2 (germline): MNHEY, SMNVEV (reference sequence). This CDR3 reads CASVDLTSGGRYQETQYF. DNA for the CDR3: TGTGCCAGCGTCGACCTTACTAGCGGGGGCCGGTACCAAGAGACCCAGTACTTC.

The genes are TRBV5-1 and TRBJ2-2; D uncertain. CDR3 length equals 14 residues. Germline CDR1 is SGHRS and CDR2 is YFSETQ. Trimming removed 0 bases at V and 3 bases at J, with 6 bases between. CDR3: CASSLGADTGELFF. CDR3 in DNA: TGCGCCAGCAGCTTGGGGGCTGACACCGGGGAGCTGTTTTTT.

The chain couples TRBV18 to TRBJ2-1; TRBD1 matches 7 bases. V lost 4 bases and J lost 4; bases outside the gene matches: 13. CDR1 KGHSH and CDR2 LQKENI come from the germline V gene. CDR3 length equals 17 residues. The CDR3 bases are TGTGCCAGCTCACTCGGACAGGACGCTCTGTCTTACAATGAGCAGTTCTTC. Amino acids: CASSLGQDALSYNEQFF.